Sequencing of this T cell receptor (beta chain) was carried out in a study of tumor and adjacent non-tumor tissue in lung cancer (dated 2018 in TCRdb). About the full investigation: The cohort included roughly 11 adenocarcinoma, 2 squamous cell carcinoma and 1 small cell lung cancer patients. The study compared bulk TCRbeta repertoires between lung tumor tissue and matched distant non-tumor lung tissue from 15 lung cancer patients. TCRbeta CDR3 sequencing was performed on 25 to 30 paired specimens, with one tumor sample and one normal lung sample collected per patient. In total, sequencing yielded 125,075,908 productive TCRbeta reads, which works out to an average of approximately 4.1 million reads per sample. Among the 15 or so patients, ages ranged from about 31 to 76 years, roughly ten were men and 5 were women, and disease was TNM stage I to III.

The library was built by means of multiplex PCR. The reads were generated on an Illumina HiSeq 2500. Following protocols modified from ARM-PCR, the researchers constructed TCRbeta libraries through three rounds of nested PCR with primers (Table S4). Before sequencing, PCR products of 200-500 bp were cut from the gel and purified using the QIAquick gel extraction kit. In the original analysis: Trimmomatic was used to clean the reads, FLASH merged the cleaned reads into complete CDR3 sequences, and MiTCR assigned the sequences to V(D)J germline segments. VDJtools was used to compute clonal diversity as the inverse Simpson's index. A read counted as productive if the sequence was in-frame and lacked a premature stop codon. The public reads were reanalyzed by TCRdb: fastp trimming at Q25, MiXCR alignment, in-frame beta chains only. Every CDR3 protein is listed once, alongside the most common genes and DNA of its rows. The V and J calls shown here were made by TCRdb, not taken from the authors' results. The sample records 70,000 to 90,000 distinct CDR3 sequences, around 80% of which are singletons. 13% of the sample is in the top ten clones.

With regard to this clonotype: What this receptor recognizes is not known. No much larger clonotype is one base removed from it; base qualities were not supplied.

RNA was extracted from bulk unsorted tissue and checked for quality with a NanoDrop ND-1000 and an Agilent 2100. Newly diagnosed lung cancer patients without prior chemotherapy who had been admitted for thoracic surgery in China between August and November 2014 were enrolled as donors. Patients who had received previous radiotherapy or chemotherapy, or who had another concurrent cancer, were excluded from the study. Pieces of surgical tissue measuring about 1-2.1 cm3 were kept in RNAlater solution and held at -80 degrees C until needed. General findings and caveats noted by the study authors: Significantly higher TCR diversity was found in younger patients, and higher tumor TCR diversity was associated with shorter overall and disease-free survival. Because peripheral blood was not sequenced, the blood TCRbeta repertoires of the lung cancer patients in the study went unexamined. Only approximately 16 patients were included in the cohort, and the need for larger samples and more detailed clinical data was noted by the authors. A significantly larger cumulative share of the repertoire was made up by the top 100 clones in normal lung than in tumor tissue. Significantly higher TCR diversity (inverse Simpson) was observed in tumor tissue than in normal lung tissue (approximately 440 vs 150, P = 0.0075, Mann-Whitney U test). The methods do not name the sequencing platform or mention unique molecular identifiers.

The CDR3 runs 11 amino acids, cysteine and phenylalanine included. Here the CDR3 DNA is all that survives: 33 bases in frame from base 1. The germline V gene (reference sequence) gives CDR1 as DFQATT and CDR2 as SNEGSKA. The junction shows trimming of 4 bases on V and 16 bases on J, plus 17 bases between the germline ends. The chain couples TRBV20-1 to TRBJ2-1; no confident D gene assignment can be made. This receptor was identified in a woman between 50 and 59 years old with non-small cell lung cancer. Input material: lung tumor tissue. The CDR3 region reads CSATDYYSHFF. Read as DNA, the sequence is TGCAGTGCTACAGATTACTATTCGCACTTCTTC.